This TCR beta chain is drawn from a study of blood T cells in healthy people across ages. Whole-study findings and limits: When set beside aged donors, long-lived donors presented more naive CD4+ cells and higher diversity.

A sample-barcoded 5' primer and a J-beta primer mix were used in a second PCR of about 7 to 12 cycles. Each CDR3 protein gets one entry after TCRdb re-called the 5' RACE reads with MiXCR. Found here are fewer than 2 million distinct CDR3 sequences, 39% of them singletons; the top ten hold around 23%. In each sample, at least 6.5 million PBMCs were isolated. This clonotype was seen once. Its cognate antigen is unknown. The CDR3 is made up of 16 amino acids. The germline V gene encodes CDR1 SGHRS and CDR2 YFSETQ. The V and J ends lost 0 bases and 2 bases respectively, with 13 bases between them. Sequenced sample: blood. The clonotype originates from a human donor in good health. The chain combines TRBV5-1 with TRBJ2-3, with TRBD2 as a possible D gene (8 bases). The CDR3 coding sequence is TGCGCCAGCAGCTTGGCCGGGAGGGGGCACACAGATACGCAGTATTTT. Translated, it gives CASSLAGRGHTDTQYF.